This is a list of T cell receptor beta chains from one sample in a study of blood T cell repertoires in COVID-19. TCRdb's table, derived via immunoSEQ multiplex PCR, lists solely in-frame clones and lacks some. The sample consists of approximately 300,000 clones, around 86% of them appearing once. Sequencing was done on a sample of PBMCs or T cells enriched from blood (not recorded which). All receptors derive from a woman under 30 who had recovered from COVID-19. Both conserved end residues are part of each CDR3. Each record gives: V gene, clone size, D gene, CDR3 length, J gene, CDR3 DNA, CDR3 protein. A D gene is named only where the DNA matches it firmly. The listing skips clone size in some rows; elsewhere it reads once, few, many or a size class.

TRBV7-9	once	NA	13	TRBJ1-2	TGTGCCAGCAGCTTCCAGGGATCCCATGGCTACACCTTC	CASSFQGSHGYTF
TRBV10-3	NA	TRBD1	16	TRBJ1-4	TGTGCCATCAGTGACTCCCTACAGGGGGCATTTGAAAAACTGTTTTTT	CAISDSLQGAFEKLFF
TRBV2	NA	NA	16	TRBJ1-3	TGTGCCAGCAGTGGGCGCGGGGGGCATTCTGGAAACACCATATATTTT	CASSGRGGHSGNTIYF
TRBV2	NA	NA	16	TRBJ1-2	TGTGCCAGCAGTGGGATCCGGACAGCCCGGGACTATGGCTACACCTTC	CASSGIRTARDYGYTF
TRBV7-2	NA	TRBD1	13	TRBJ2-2	TGTGCCAGCACCGCACAGGGGACCGGGGAGCTGTTTTTT	CASTAQGTGELFF
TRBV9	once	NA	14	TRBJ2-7	TGTGCCAGCAGCGCCGACTCCATCTCCTACGAGCAGTACTTC	CASSADSISYEQYF
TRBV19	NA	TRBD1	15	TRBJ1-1	TGTGCCAGTATTAAGACCCAGGGGGTGATACCTGAAGCTTTCTTT	CASIKTQGVIPEAFF
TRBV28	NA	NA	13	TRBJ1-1	TGTGCCAGCAGAGCCCCGATGAACACTGAAGCTTTCTTT	CASRAPMNTEAFF
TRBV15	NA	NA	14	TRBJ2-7	TGTGCCACCAGCAGAGATCGAGCGGCCTACGAGCAGTACTTC	CATSRDRAAYEQYF
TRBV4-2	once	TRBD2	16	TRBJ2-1	TGTGCCAGCAGCCAAGAAGCTTTAGCGGGAGGTAATGAGCAGTTCTTC	CASSQEALAGGNEQFF
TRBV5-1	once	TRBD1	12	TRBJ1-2	TGCGCCAGCAGCATGACAGGGAATGGCTACACCTTC	CASSMTGNGYTF
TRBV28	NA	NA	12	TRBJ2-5	TGTGCCAGCACTACGGGCCAAGAGACCCAGTACTTC	CASTTGQETQYF
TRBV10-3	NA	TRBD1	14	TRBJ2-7	TGTGCCATCAGTTCTTCAACAGGGGAATACGAGCAGTACTTC	CAISSSTGEYEQYF
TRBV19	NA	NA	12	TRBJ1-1	TGTGCCAGTAGTGCCGGAATCGGGTTGGCTTTCTTT	CASSAGIGLAFF
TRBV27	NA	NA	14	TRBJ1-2	TGTGCCAGCAGGCCCGGGCCCTCAGGGCACGGCTACACCTTC	CASRPGPSGHGYTF
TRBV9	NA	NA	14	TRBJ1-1	TGTGCCAGCAGCGTTACAGGACAGAACACTGAAGCTTTCTTT	CASSVTGQNTEAFF
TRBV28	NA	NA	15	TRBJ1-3	TGTGCCAGCAGTTTGCCCAGGCACTCTGGAAACACCATATATTTT	CASSLPRHSGNTIYF
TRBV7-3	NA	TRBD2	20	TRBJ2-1	TGTGCCAGCAGCCGCCAGGGACCCAGGGGATCAGCGGGAGGGCCGGATGAGCAGTTCTTC	CASSRQGPRGSAGGPDEQFF
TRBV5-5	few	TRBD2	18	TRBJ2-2	TGTGCCAGCAGCTTGGGACTAGCGGGAGGGCCGAACACCGGGGAGCTGTTTTTT	CASSLGLAGGPNTGELFF
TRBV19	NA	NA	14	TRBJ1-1	TGTGCCAGTAGTATCCCAGGAGGTGGGCGAGGAGCTTTCTTT	CASSIPGGGRGAFF
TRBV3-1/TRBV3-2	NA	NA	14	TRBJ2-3	TGTGCCAGCAGTCGGACTGCCCGGGTGGAGGGGCAGTATTTT	CASSRTARVEGQYF
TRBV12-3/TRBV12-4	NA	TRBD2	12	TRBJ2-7	TGTGCCAGCAGTCCTCGGGGGGTCGAGCAGTACTTC	CASSPRGVEQYF
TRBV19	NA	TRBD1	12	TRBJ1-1	TGTGCCAGTTACCCAGGGGGCACTGAAGCTTTCTTT	CASYPGGTEAFF
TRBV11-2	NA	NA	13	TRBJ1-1	TGTGCCAGCAGCTCGACAGAGAACACTGAAGCTTTCTTT	CASSSTENTEAFF
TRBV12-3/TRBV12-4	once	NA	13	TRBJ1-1	TGTGCCAGCACGGAAGCAGGGGTCCCTGAAGCTTTCTTT	CASTEAGVPEAFF
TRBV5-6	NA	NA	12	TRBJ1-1	TGTGCCAGCAGCTTGCGCAGGACTGAAGCTTTCTTT	CASSLRRTEAFF
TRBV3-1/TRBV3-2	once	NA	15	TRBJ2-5	TGTGCCAGCAGCCGCTTGAGCCGGGGCCAAGAGACCCAGTACTTC	CASSRLSRGQETQYF
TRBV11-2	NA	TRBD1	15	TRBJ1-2	TGTGCCAGCAGCTTATGGGGACAGATTCGGGATGGCTACACCTTC	CASSLWGQIRDGYTF
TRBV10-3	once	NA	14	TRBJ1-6	TGTGCCATCAGTGTGGGAGGGGTGAATTCACCCCTCCACTTT	CAISVGGVNSPLHF
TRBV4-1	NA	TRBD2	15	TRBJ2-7	TGCGCCAGCAGCCACAAGCGGGAGGGCCTGAGGGAGCAGTACTTC	CASSHKREGLREQYF
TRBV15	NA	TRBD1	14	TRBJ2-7	TGTGCCACCAGCAGAGGACAGGGAACCTACGAGCAGTACTTC	CATSRGQGTYEQYF
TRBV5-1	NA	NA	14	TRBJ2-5	TGCGCCAGCGGCGGTGAGGGAAACCAAGAGACCCAGTACTTC	CASGGEGNQETQYF
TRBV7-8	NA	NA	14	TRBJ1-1	TGTGCCAGCAGCCCAGGACAGTGGGACACTGAAGCTTTCTTT	CASSPGQWDTEAFF
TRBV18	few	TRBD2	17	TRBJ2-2	TGTGCCAGCTCACCAAGGCTAGCGGGGGCGAACACCGGGGAGCTGTTTTTT	CASSPRLAGANTGELFF
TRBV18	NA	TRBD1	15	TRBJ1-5	TGTGCCAGCTCACCGGGACAGGGAGGCAATCAGCCCCAGCATTTT	CASSPGQGGNQPQHF
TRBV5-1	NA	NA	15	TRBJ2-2	TGCGCCAGCAGCTTGTTGTCAGGGGACACCGGGGAGCTGTTTTTT	CASSLLSGDTGELFF
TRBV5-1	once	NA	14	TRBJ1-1	TGCGCCAGCAGCCCCGGGGACACCAACACTGAAGCTTTCTTT	CASSPGDTNTEAFF
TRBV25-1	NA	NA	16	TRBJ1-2	TGTGCCAGCAGTGACCCGAGGCAGGGTGGGAATGATGGCTACACCTTC	CASSDPRQGGNDGYTF
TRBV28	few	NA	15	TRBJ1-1	TGTGCCAGCAGTTTACCCGGGGGGCGGAACACTGAAGCTTTCTTT	CASSLPGGRNTEAFF
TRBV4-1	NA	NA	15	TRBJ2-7	TGCGCCAGCAGCCAAGATTGGGGCAGGTCCTACGAGCAGTACTTC	CASSQDWGRSYEQYF
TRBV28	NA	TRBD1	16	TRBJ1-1	TGTGCCAGCAGAGGGACAGGCTTACCCATGAACACTGAAGCTTTCTTT	CASRGTGLPMNTEAFF
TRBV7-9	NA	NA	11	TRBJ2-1	TGTGCCGGGGGACTTTTGAATGAGCAGTTCTTC	CAGGLLNEQFF
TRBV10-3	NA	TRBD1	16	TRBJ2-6	TGTGCCATCTCGGGACAGGGGGAAGGAGGGGCCAACGTCCTGACTTTC	CAISGQGEGGANVLTF
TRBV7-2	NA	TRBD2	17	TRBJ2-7	TGTGCCAGCAGCTTAGGAGCCGGACTAGCGGGAGCCTACGAGCAGTACTTC	CASSLGAGLAGAYEQYF
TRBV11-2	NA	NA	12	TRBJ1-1	TGTGCCAGCAGCTCGTGGAACACTGAAGCTTTCTTT	CASSSWNTEAFF
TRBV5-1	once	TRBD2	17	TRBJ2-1	TGCGCCAGCAGCCGGAATATGCGGACTAGCTCCTACAATGAGCAGTTCTTC	CASSRNMRTSSYNEQFF
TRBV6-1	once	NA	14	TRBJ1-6	TGTGCCAGCAGTGAACGACAGTCAAATTCACCCCTCCACTTT	CASSERQSNSPLHF
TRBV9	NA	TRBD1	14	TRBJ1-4	TGTGCCAGCAGCCCTGGGACAGGTAATGAAAAACTGTTTTTT	CASSPGTGNEKLFF
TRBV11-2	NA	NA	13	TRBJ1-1	TGTGCCAGCACCCGGTCCCCGAACACTGAAGCTTTCTTT	CASTRSPNTEAFF
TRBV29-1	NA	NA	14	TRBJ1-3	TGCAGCGTTGGGGAGGGTTACTCTGGAAACACCATATATTTT	CSVGEGYSGNTIYF
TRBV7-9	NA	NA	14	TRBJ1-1	TGTGCCAGCAGCTTTACAGGGCTGGGCACTGAAGCTTTCTTT	CASSFTGLGTEAFF
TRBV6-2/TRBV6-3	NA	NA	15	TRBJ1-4	TGTGCCAGCAGTTACCTGGACAACTCGGGCGAAAAACTGTTTTTT	CASSYLDNSGEKLFF
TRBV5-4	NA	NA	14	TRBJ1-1	TGTGCCAGCAGCATCGAAGGGGGTCTCACTGAAGCTTTCTTT	CASSIEGGLTEAFF
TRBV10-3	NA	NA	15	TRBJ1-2	TGTGCCATCAGTGAGTCGGGGGGAGAGGGCTATGGCTACACCTTC	CAISESGGEGYGYTF
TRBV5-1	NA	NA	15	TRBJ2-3	TGCGCCAGCAGCCTGGCTGATGCGGGCCTAGATACGCAGTATTTT	CASSLADAGLDTQYF
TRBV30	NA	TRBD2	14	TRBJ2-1	TGTGCCTGGACGAGGGCGGGGGGCTACAATGAGCAGTTCTTC	CAWTRAGGYNEQFF
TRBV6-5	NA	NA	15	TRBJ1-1	TGTGCCAGCAGTTACGAGGCAGTATTGAGCACTGAAGCTTTCTTT	CASSYEAVLSTEAFF
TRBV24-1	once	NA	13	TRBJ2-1	TGTGCCCCGACAGTGAGCTCCTACAATGAGCAGTTCTTC	CAPTVSSYNEQFF
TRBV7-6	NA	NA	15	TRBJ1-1	TGTGCCAGCAGCGCAGGGTTCGAAGGGTACACTGAAGCTTTCTTT	CASSAGFEGYTEAFF
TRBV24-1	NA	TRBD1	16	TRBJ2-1	TGTGCCACCAGTGATACGACAGGGGGCTCCTACAATGAGCAGTTCTTC	CATSDTTGGSYNEQFF